The entry below gives a single T cell receptor (beta chain) sequence along with its context. What it binds is unknown. The sample comes from a study of T cell responses to AZD1222 COVID-19 vaccine. Whole-study findings and limits: Spike-specific TCR breadth and depth both grew after two AZD1222 doses. Females made up more of the donors, who were largely white British, and clonal diversity may have come out too low. Distributed over spike, vaccine-associated CD4 TCRs predominated at 160-218 and 743-854. Close to half of all spike-specific TCRs reportedly target regions of the variants that are unmutated.

This CDR3 is 15 amino acids long. The V gene's germline CDR1 is SSHAT and CDR2 FNYEAQ (reference sequence). The trim removed 5 bases at V and 4 bases at J, leaving 6 bases unmatched. Some clones are missing from TCRdb's copy, which holds only in-frame ones; the method was immunoSEQ multiplex PCR. The table lists some 130,000 clones, just over 85% of them singletons. The chain joins TRBV7-7 to TRBJ1-3, with 9 bases lining up with TRBD1. The sequence was obtained from an adult in good health. This specimen was peripheral blood, taken on day 0 of MenACWY control vaccination. The CDR3 here is CASSPGTGFGNTIYF. CDR3 bases: TGTGCCAGCAGCCCCGGGACAGGGTTCGGAAACACCATATATTTT.